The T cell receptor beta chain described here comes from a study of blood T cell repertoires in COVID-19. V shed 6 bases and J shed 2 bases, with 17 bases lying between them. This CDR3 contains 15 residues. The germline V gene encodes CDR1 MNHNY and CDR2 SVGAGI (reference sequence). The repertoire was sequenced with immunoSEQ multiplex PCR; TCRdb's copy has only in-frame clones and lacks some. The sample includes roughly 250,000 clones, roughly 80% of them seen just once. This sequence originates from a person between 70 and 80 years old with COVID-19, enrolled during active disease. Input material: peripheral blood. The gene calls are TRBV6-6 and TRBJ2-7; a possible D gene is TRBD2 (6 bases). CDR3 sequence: CASRNLLAATYEQYF. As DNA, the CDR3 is TGTGCCAGCAGAAACCTATTAGCGGCGACCTACGAGCAGTACTTC.